Only one count was recorded for the clone carrying this TCR beta chain. Its antigen is not identified. TCRdb's copy holds only in-frame clones and misses some; the assay was immunoSEQ multiplex PCR. The data show 40,000 to 45,000 clones, over 70% seen once. The data stem from a study of T cell responses to AZD1222 COVID-19 vaccine. General study findings and limits: Donors were chiefly white British, with a greater number of females, and clonal diversity was perhaps underestimated. Of the AZD1222 recipients, only 5 or 6 were seropositive at baseline. After two AZD1222 doses, spike-specific TCR breadth and depth rose versus day 0.

Between the trimmed V and J ends, which lost 5 bases and 3 bases, there was a span of 10 bases. This CDR3 spans 13 amino acids. The V gene's germline CDR1 is SGHNT and CDR2 YENEEA. The source material was peripheral blood, sampled on day 0 of AZD1222 vaccination. The rearrangement joins TRBV11-3 to TRBJ1-2, with D perhaps matching TRBD1 (6 bases). This sequence originates from an adult in good health. CDR3 bases: TGTGCCAGCAGCGCGGACAGCTACTATGGCTACACCTTC. It codes for CASSADSYYGYTF.